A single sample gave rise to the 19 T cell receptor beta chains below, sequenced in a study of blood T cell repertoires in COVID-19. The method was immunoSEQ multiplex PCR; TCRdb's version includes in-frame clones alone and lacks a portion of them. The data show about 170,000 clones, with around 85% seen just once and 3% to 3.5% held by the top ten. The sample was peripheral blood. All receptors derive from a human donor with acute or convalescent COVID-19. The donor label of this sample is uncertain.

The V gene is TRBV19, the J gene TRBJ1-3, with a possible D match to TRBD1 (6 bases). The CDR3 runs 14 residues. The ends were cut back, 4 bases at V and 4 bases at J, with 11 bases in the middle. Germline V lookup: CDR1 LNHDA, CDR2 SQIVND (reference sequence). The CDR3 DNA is TGTGCCAGTAGTACCACAGGGCGCGGAAACACCATATATTTT. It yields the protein CASSTTGRGNTIYF. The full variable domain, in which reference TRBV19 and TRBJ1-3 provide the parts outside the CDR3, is DGGITQSPKYLFRKEGQNVTLSCEQNLNHDAMYWYRQDPGQGLRLIYYSQIVNDFQKGDIAEGYSVSREKKESFPLTVTSAQKNPTAFYLCASSTTGRGNTIYFGEGSWLTVV.

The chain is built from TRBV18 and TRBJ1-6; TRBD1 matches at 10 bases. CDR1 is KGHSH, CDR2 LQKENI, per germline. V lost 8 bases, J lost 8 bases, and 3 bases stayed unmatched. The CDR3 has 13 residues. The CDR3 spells CASLGTGDSPLHF. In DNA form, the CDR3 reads TGTGCCAGCCTAGGGACAGGGGATTCACCCCTCCACTTT.

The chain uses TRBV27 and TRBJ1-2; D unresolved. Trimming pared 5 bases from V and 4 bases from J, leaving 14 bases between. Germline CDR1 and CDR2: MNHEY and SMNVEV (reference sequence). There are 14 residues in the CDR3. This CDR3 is CASSLTPGSYGYTF. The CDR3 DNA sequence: TGTGCCAGCAGTCTTACACCCGGGAGCTATGGCTACACCTTC.

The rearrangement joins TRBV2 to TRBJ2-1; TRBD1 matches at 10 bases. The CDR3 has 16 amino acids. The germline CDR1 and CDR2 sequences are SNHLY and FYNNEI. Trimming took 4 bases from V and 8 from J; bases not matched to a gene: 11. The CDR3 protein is CASSVTGTGEWYEQFF. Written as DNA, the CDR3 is TGTGCCAGCAGTGTGACCGGGACAGGGGAATGGTATGAGCAGTTCTTC. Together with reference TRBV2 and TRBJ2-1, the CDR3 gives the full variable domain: EPEVTQTPSHQVTQMGQEVILRCVPISNHLYFYWYRQILGQKVEFLVSFYNNEISEKSEIFDDQFSVERPDGSNFTLKIRSTKLEDSAMYFCASSVTGTGEWYEQFFGPGTRLTVL.

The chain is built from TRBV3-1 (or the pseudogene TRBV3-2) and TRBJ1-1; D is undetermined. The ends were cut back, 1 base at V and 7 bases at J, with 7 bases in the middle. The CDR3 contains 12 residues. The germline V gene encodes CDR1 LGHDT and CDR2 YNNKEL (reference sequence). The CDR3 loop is CASSQAVGEAFF. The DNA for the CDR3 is TGTGCCAGCAGCCAAGCCGTCGGTGAAGCTTTCTTT.

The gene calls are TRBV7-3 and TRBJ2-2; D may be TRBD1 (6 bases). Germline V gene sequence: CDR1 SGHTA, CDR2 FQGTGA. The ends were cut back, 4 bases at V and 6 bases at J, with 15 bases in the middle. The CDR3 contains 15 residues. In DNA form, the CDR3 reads TGTGCCAGCAGCTACAGGGCTACCAGTCCCGGGGAGCTGTTTTTT. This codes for CASSYRATSPGELFF.

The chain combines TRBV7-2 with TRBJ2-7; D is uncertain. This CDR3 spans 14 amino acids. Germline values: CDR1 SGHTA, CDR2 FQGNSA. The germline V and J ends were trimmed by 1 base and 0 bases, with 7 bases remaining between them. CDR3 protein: CASSLERSSYEQYF. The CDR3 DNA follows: TGTGCCAGCAGCTTAGAAAGGAGCTCCTACGAGCAGTACTTC.

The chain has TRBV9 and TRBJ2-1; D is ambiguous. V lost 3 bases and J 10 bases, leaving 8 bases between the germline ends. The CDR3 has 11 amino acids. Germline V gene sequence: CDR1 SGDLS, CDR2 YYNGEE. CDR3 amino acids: CASSALEEQFF. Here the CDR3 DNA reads TGTGCCAGCAGCGCTCTAGAAGAGCAGTTCTTC.

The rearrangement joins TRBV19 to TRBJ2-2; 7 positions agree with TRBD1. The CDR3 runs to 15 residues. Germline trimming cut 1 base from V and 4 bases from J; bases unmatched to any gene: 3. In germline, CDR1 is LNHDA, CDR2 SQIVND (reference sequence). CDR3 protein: CASSIGGQITGELFF. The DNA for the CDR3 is TGTGCCAGTAGTATAGGGGGACAGATCACCGGGGAGCTGTTTTTT.

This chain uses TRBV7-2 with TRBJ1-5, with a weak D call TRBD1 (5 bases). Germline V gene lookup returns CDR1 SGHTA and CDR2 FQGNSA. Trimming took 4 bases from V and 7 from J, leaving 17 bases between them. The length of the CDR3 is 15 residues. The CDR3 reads CASSSGPGEGQPQHF. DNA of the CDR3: TGTGCCAGCAGCTCAGGGCCCGGGGAGGGGCAGCCCCAGCATTTT.

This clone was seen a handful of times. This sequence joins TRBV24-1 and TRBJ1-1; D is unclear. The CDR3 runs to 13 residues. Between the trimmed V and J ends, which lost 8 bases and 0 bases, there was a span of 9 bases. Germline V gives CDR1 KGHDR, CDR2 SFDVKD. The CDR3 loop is CATTTGMNTEAFF. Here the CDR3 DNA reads TGTGCCACCACTACGGGGATGAACACTGAAGCTTTCTTT.

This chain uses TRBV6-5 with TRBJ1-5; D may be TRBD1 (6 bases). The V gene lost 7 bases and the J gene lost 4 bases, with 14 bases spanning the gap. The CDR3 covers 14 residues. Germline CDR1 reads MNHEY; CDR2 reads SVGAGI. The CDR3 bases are TGTGCCAGCATTACAGGGTCCCTAAATCAGCCCCAGCATTTT. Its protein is CASITGSLNQPQHF.

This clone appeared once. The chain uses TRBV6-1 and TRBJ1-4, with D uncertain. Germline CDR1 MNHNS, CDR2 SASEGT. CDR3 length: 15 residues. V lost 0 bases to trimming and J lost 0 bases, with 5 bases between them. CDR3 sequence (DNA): TGTGCCAGCAGTGAAGCTCCTGCAACTAATGAAAAACTGTTTTTT. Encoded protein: CASSEAPATNEKLFF.

Here the CDR3 reads CASRPYRGSGTEAFF. The CDR3 DNA is TGTGCCAGCAGACCTTACAGGGGTTCGGGCACTGAAGCTTTCTTT. The chain carries TRBV3-1 (or the pseudogene TRBV3-2) and TRBJ1-1, with 7 bases identical to TRBD1. The CDR3 extends over 15 amino acids. Germline V gives CDR1 LGHDT, CDR2 YNNKEL (reference sequence). Trimming took 6 bases from V and 4 from J; bases not matched to a gene: 11.

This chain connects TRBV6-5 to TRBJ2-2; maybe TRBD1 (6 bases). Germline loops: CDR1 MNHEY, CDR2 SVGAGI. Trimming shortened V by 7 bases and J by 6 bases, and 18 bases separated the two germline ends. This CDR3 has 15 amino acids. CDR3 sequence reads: CASTRDTREAGELFF. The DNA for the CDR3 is TGTGCCAGCACCCGGGACACCCGTGAGGCCGGGGAGCTGTTTTTT.

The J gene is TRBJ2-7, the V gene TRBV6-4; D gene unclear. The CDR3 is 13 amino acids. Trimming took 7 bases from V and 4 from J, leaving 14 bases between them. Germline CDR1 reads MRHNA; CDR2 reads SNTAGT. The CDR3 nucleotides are TGTGCCAGCACGAGGCTAACCCCTTACGAGCAGTACTTC. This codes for CASTRLTPYEQYF.

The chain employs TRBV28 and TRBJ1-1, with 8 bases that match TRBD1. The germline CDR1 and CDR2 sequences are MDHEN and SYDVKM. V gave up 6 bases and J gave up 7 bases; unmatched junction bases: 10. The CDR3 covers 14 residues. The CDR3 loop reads CASSLRTGNFEAFF. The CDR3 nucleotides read TGTGCCAGCAGCCTTAGGACAGGGAACTTTGAAGCTTTCTTT.

CDR3 coding DNA: TGTGCCAGCAGCTTAGAGCGCTCCGGGACTAGCGGCTACAATGAGCAGTTCTTC. Protein product: CASSLERSGTSGYNEQFF. J is TRBJ2-1 and V is TRBV7-2, with 11 bases that match TRBD2. This CDR3 contains 18 residues. CDR1 and CDR2 from the germline V gene are SGHTA and FQGNSA. Losses at the gene ends were 1 base for V and 3 bases for J; bases not matched to a gene: 8.

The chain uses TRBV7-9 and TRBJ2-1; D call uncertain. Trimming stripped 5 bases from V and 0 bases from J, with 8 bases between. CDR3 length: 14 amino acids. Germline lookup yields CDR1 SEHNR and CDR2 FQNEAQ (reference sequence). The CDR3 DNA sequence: TGTGCCAGCAGCACAGAATCCTCCTACAATGAGCAGTTCTTC. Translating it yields CASSTESSYNEQFF.